Shown below are 25 T cell receptor beta chains from a single sample sequenced in a study of lymphopenia after photon versus proton radiotherapy. Repertoires were generated with immunoSEQ multiplex PCR, while TCRdb's copy carries only in-frame clones and drops some. This sample has about 83,000 clones, with around 88% found just once. The sample was peripheral blood, taken from a patient treated with proton-based radiotherapy. These receptors came from a man in his 60s with pancreatic cancer.

Concerning this clone: The sample contains more than one DNA sequence encoding this CDR3. This chain links TRBV30 with TRBJ2-7, with 13 nucleotides matching TRBD2. Germline trimming cut 8 bases from V and 1 base from J; bases unmatched to any gene: 8. The CDR3 runs to 15 residues. Looked up from germline, CDR1 is GTSNPN and CDR2 is SVGIG (reference sequence). DNA for the CDR3: TGTGCCATGACTAGCGGGAGGCGACCTTCCTACGAGCAGTACTTC. Translating it yields CAMTSGRRPSYEQYF.

Here the CDR3 DNA reads TGTGCCAGCAAGGGAGAATCCTACGAGCAGTACTTC. Its translation: CASKGESYEQYF. The J gene is TRBJ2-7, the V gene TRBV2; possible D gene TRBD2, 5 bases. V was clipped by 7 bases and J by 1 base, with 8 bases between them. This CDR3 region has 12 residues. Germline V gives CDR1 SNHLY, CDR2 FYNNEI.

The chain uses TRBV7-2 and TRBJ2-1; D unresolved. The V gene's germline CDR1 is SGHTA and CDR2 FQGNSA. This CDR3 comprises 14 residues. Trimming took off 0 bases at V and 10 bases at J, with 13 bases between the two ends. The CDR3 spells CASSLAVLADEQFF. The CDR3 DNA reads TGTGCCAGCAGCTTAGCGGTTTTAGCAGACGAGCAGTTCTTC.

The CDR3 region has the DNA TGTGCCAGCAGGAGCTGGGTAGGGAAAGGGACTGAAGCTTTCTTT. It encodes CASRSWVGKGTEAFF. The chain couples TRBV28 to TRBJ1-1; the D is unclear. Germline CDR1 is MDHEN and CDR2 is SYDVKM. The CDR3 is made up of 15 amino acids. V shed 6 bases and J shed 5 bases, with 19 bases lying between them.

V is TRBV6-1 and J is TRBJ2-5; D remains unclear. Germline values: CDR1 MNHNS, CDR2 SASEGT. The CDR3 totals 13 residues. V lost 5 bases and J lost 1, with 8 bases in between. The CDR3 nucleotides read TGTGCCAGCAGTCGTTCTCTCCAAGAGACCCAGTACTTC. Amino acids: CASSRSLQETQYF.

V gene TRBV11-2 combines with J gene TRBJ1-2; D possibly corresponds to TRBD1 (5 bases). Trimming stripped 4 bases from V and 8 bases from J, with 23 bases between. The CDR3 is 16 residues long. From germline, CDR1 is SGHAT and CDR2 FQNNGV. CDR3 nucleotide sequence: TGTGCCAGCAGCTCCTTGAGGCAGGGTCCCTTGCGGGGCTACACCTTC. Translation: CASSSLRQGPLRGYTF. Complete variable domain (other parts from reference TRBV11-2 and TRBJ1-2): EAGVAQSPRYKIIEKRQSVAFWCNPISGHATLYWYQQILGQGPKLLIQFQNNGVVDDSQLPKDRFSAERLKGVDSTLKIQPAKLEDSAVYLCASSSLRQGPLRGYTFGSGTRLTVV.

This chain uses TRBV11-2 with TRBJ2-1; D call uncertain. Trimming removed 8 bases at V and 0 bases at J, with 5 bases between. Germline V gene data show CDR1 as SGHAT and CDR2 as FQNNGV. The CDR3 is 12 residues long. CDR3 sequence reads: CASGVSYNEQFF. The CDR3 nucleotides read TGTGCCAGCGGGGTCTCCTACAATGAGCAGTTCTTC.

This rearrangement joins TRBV19 to TRBJ1-5; 7 bases align to TRBD1. The germline gives CDR1 LNHDA, CDR2 SQIVND (reference sequence). This CDR3 region has 19 residues. V was clipped by 4 bases and J by 0 bases; unmatched bases: 15. The CDR3 loop reads CASSTTGEAGVYSNQPQHF. The CDR3 DNA reads as TGTGCCAGTAGTACTACAGGGGAGGCTGGGGTTTATAGCAATCAGCCCCAGCATTTT.

The rearrangement joins TRBV18 to TRBJ2-7; TRBD1 matches 9 bases. The germline V gene has CDR1 KGHSH and CDR2 LQKENI. There are 20 residues in the CDR3. After removal of 6 bases from V and 4 bases from J, the junction contained 25 bases not matched to a gene. The CDR3: CASSLKIELSIGTGIYEQYF. The CDR3 coding sequence is TGTGCCAGCTCGCTCAAAATAGAACTTTCTATCGGGACAGGGATATACGAGCAGTACTTC.

V gene TRBV28 combines with J gene TRBJ1-6; D might be TRBD1 (6 bases). Germline CDR1 MDHEN, CDR2 SYDVKM. Trimming stripped 7 bases from V and 18 bases from J, with 16 bases between. CDR3 size: 11 residues. The CDR3 loop reads CASIKGGDPHF. CDR3 nucleotide sequence: TGTGCCAGCATTAAAGGGGGGGACCCCCACTTT.

J is TRBJ2-7 and V is TRBV27, with D perhaps TRBD2 (5 bases). CDR1 is MNHEY and CDR2 is SMNVEV in the germline V gene (reference sequence). Trimming removed 3 bases from V and 0 bases from J, with 9 bases in between. The CDR3 contains 14 residues. The CDR3 is CASSLGGYSYEQYF. The CDR3 DNA reads TGTGCCAGCAGTTTGGGCGGGTACTCCTACGAGCAGTACTTC.

This sequence joins TRBV28 and TRBJ1-1, with D perhaps matching TRBD1 (6 bases). Deletions cut 6 bases from V and 6 bases from J, with 11 bases between. CDR3 length: 12 residues. In germline, CDR1 is MDHEN, CDR2 SYDVKM. CDR3 sequence reads: CASSGGISEAFF. Here the CDR3 DNA reads TGTGCCAGCAGCGGGGGCATTTCTGAAGCTTTCTTT.

V gene TRBV5-4 combines with J gene TRBJ2-1; a weak D match, TRBD1 (5 bases). In germline, CDR1 is SGHNT, CDR2 YYREEE (reference sequence). V shed 0 bases and J shed 10 bases, with 5 bases lying between them. The CDR3 loop spans 11 amino acids. Written as DNA, the CDR3 is TGTGCCAGCAGCTTGGACAGGGAGCAGTTCTTC. Protein: CASSLDREQFF.

The V gene is TRBV7-9, the J gene TRBJ2-5; possibly TRBD1 or TRBD2 for D (6 bases each). The CDR3 extends over 12 amino acids. The V gene's germline CDR1 is SEHNR and CDR2 FQNEAQ (reference sequence). The V end lost 6 bases, the J end lost 5 bases, and 10 bases lay between the germline ends. CDR3 sequence (DNA): TGTGCCAGCAGTGGAGGGGGGGAGACCCAGTACTTC. Protein: CASSGGGETQYF.

V is TRBV5-1 and J is TRBJ2-1; possibly TRBD1 for D (5 bases). Germline CDR1 SGHRS, CDR2 YFSETQ. Between the trimmed V and J ends, which lost 0 bases and 6 bases, there was a span of 10 bases. The CDR3 is made up of 14 amino acids. The CDR3 nucleotides read TGCGCCAGCAGCTTGGGGACAACCTCCAATGAGCAGTTCTTC. Encoded protein: CASSLGTTSNEQFF.

This clone was seen more than once but under ten times. The chain has TRBV19 and TRBJ1-5; TRBD1 matches at 7 bases. The germline V gene has CDR1 LNHDA and CDR2 SQIVND (reference sequence). This CDR3 region has 14 residues. V trimming: 9 bases; J trimming: 1 base; junction bases outside the gene matches: 6. CDR3 residues: CASRQGNSNQPQHF. CDR3 bases: TGTGCCAGCAGACAGGGAAACAGCAATCAGCCCCAGCATTTT.

The CDR3 reads CASRRTSGSPNTGELFF. For the CDR3, the DNA is TGCGCCAGCAGACGGACTAGCGGGAGCCCGAACACCGGGGAGCTGTTTTTT. J is TRBJ2-2 and V is TRBV5-1; TRBD2 aligns across 13 bases. Germline values: CDR1 SGHRS, CDR2 YFSETQ. Trimming at V came to 5 bases and at J to 0 bases, leaving 4 bases not matched to a gene. The CDR3 totals 17 residues.

This chain connects TRBV27 to TRBJ1-2, with a weak D call TRBD1 (5 bases). This CDR3 comprises 13 residues. The V gene lost 6 bases and the J gene lost 5 bases, with 13 bases spanning the gap. Germline V lookup: CDR1 MNHEY, CDR2 SMNVEV (reference sequence). The CDR3 nucleotides read TGTGCCAGCAGACCCGGGGGGGGATATGGCTACACCTTC. Translating it yields CASRPGGGYGYTF.

This rearrangement joins TRBV7-2 to TRBJ2-2; the match to TRBD1 covers 8 bases. V shed 4 bases, J shed 6 bases, and the junction held 7 bases outside the gene matches. This CDR3 has 15 amino acids. Germline V gene data show CDR1 as SGHTA and CDR2 as FQGNSA. The CDR3 here is CASSSTGGSPGELFF. CDR3 sequence (DNA): TGTGCCAGCAGCTCTACAGGGGGGTCTCCCGGGGAGCTGTTTTTT.

This rearrangement joins TRBV28 to TRBJ2-1; D remains ambiguous. Germline V gene sequence: CDR1 MDHEN, CDR2 SYDVKM. This CDR3 spans 15 amino acids. Trimming pared 2 bases from V and 5 bases from J, leaving 13 bases between. The CDR3 sequence is CASSLVFGIHNEQFF. Here the CDR3 DNA reads TGTGCCAGCAGTTTAGTTTTTGGGATCCACAATGAGCAGTTCTTC.

V is TRBV19 and J is TRBJ1-5, with TRBD1 identical over 7 bases. The CDR3 spans 15 residues. Per germline, CDR1 LNHDA and CDR2 SQIVND (reference sequence). V was clipped by 6 bases and J by 2 bases; unmatched bases: 7. The CDR3: CASRGTGAGNQPQHF. CDR3 nucleotide sequence: TGTGCCAGTAGGGGAACAGGGGCTGGCAATCAGCCCCAGCATTTT.

The J gene is TRBJ2-3, the V gene TRBV11-2, with 14 bases lining up with TRBD2. V was pared by 2 bases and J by 6 bases, with 4 bases of the junction left unmatched. The CDR3 has 16 residues. CDR1 and CDR2 from the germline V gene are SGHAT and FQNNGV. CDR3 in amino acids: CASSLRLAGGPDTQYF. In nucleotides, the CDR3 is TGTGCCAGCAGCTTAAGACTAGCGGGAGGGCCGGATACGCAGTATTTT. The complete variable domain, with remaining parts taken from reference TRBV11-2 and TRBJ2-3, reads EAGVAQSPRYKIIEKRQSVAFWCNPISGHATLYWYQQILGQGPKLLIQFQNNGVVDDSQLPKDRFSAERLKGVDSTLKIQPAKLEDSAVYLCASSLRLAGGPDTQYFGPGTRLTVL.

The V gene is TRBV13, the J gene TRBJ2-3; 11 bases fit TRBD2. This CDR3 is built from 19 residues. J was trimmed by 3 bases and V by 2 bases; bases with no gene match: 13. Germline V CDR1 and CDR2: PRHDT, FYEKMQ (reference sequence). The CDR3 reads CASSLTSGSGVIRTDTQYF. The DNA for the CDR3 is TGTGCCAGCAGCTTAACTAGCGGGAGTGGAGTAATTAGGACAGATACGCAGTATTTT.

The rearrangement links TRBV11-3 to TRBJ2-3; D possibly corresponds to TRBD1 (6 bases). This CDR3 has 17 residues. The V and J ends lost 1 base and 2 bases respectively, with 16 bases between them. Germline values: CDR1 SGHNT, CDR2 YENEEA. For the CDR3, the DNA is TGTGCCAGCAGCTTAGGGACAGTCGGAGGAGACACAGATACGCAGTATTTT. This sequence encodes CASSLGTVGGDTDTQYF.

This clone was detected a few times. The chain carries TRBV13 and TRBJ2-7; 8 nucleotides agree with TRBD1. V shed 4 bases, J shed 4 bases, and the junction held 3 bases outside the gene matches. Per germline, CDR1 PRHDT and CDR2 FYEKMQ (reference sequence). The CDR3 contains 13 residues. CDR3 nucleotide sequence: TGTGCCAGCAGCTCGACAGGGGAATACGAGCAGTACTTC. As protein: CASSSTGEYEQYF. Combining the CDR3 with reference TRBV13 and TRBJ2-7 gives the whole variable domain AAGVIQSPRHLIKEKRETATLKCYPIPRHDTVYWYQQGPGQDPQFLISFYEKMQSDKGSIPDRFSAQQFSDYHSELNMSSLELGDSALYFCASSSTGEYEQYFGPGTRLTVT.